Below are 17 T cell receptor beta chains sequenced from a single sample in a study of spatial heterogeneity in lung cancer. Documented time point: blood at routine non-recurrence follow-up after resection. TCRdb redid the calling of the 5' RACE reads with MiXCR, one entry per CDR3 protein. The sample records around 25,000 distinct CDR3 sequences, around 9.6% being singletons. The material was PBMCs, obtained at follow-up. The receptors stem from a male donor with early-stage non-small cell lung cancer.

In its sample, this clonotype was seen a few times. This chain joins TRBV5-1 and TRBJ2-7; 7 bases agree with TRBD2. CDR1 SGHRS and CDR2 YFSETQ come from the germline V gene. J gave up 1 base and V 4 bases, and 14 bases lay outside the gene matches. The length of the CDR3 is 17 residues. The CDR3 here is CASSPRSERGGSYEQYF. The DNA of the CDR3 is TGCGCCAGCAGCCCCCGGAGCGAGCGGGGAGGGTCCTACGAGCAGTACTTC. Looking up the rest from reference TRBV5-1 and TRBJ2-7 gives the full variable domain: KAGVTQTPRYLIKTRGQQVTLSCSPISGHRSVSWYQQTPGQGLQFLFEYFSETQRNKGNFPGRFSGRQFSNSRSEMNVSTLELGDSALYLCASSPRSERGGSYEQYFGPGTRLTVT.

This clonotype was counted only a few times. The chain has TRBV5-5 and TRBJ2-7; D assignment may be TRBD1 or TRBD2 (6 bases each). The CDR3 loop spans 15 amino acids. The germline V and J ends were trimmed by 4 bases and 3 bases, with 17 bases remaining between them. Germline-derived CDR1 and CDR2 are SGHKS and YYEKEE (reference sequence). CDR3 protein: CASSPQYGGLYEQYF. Written as DNA, the CDR3 is TGTGCCAGCAGCCCCCAATATGGGGGGCTCTACGAGCAGTACTTC.

The chain is built from TRBV18 and TRBJ1-1; D possibly corresponds to TRBD1 (5 bases). Deletions cut 3 bases from V and 1 base from J, with 12 bases between. From germline, CDR1 is KGHSH and CDR2 LQKENI. The CDR3 is 15 amino acids. The CDR3, as DNA: TGTGCCAGCTCACCCGGATTGGGGGGGAACACTGAAGCTTTCTTT. This sequence encodes CASSPGLGGNTEAFF.

This chain links TRBV5-1 with TRBJ2-5, with 9 positions matching TRBD1. The CDR3 loop spans 14 amino acids. The V segment lost 4 bases and the J segment 1 base; nucleotides outside the gene matches: 2. Germline CDR1 is SGHRS and CDR2 is YFSETQ. The CDR3 nucleotides read TGCGCCAGCAGCACGGGACAGGGCCAAGAGACCCAGTACTTC. It specifies CASSTGQGQETQYF.

This clonotype has ten or more counts. V is TRBV5-6 and J is TRBJ2-3; 10 bases map to TRBD1. CDR1 and CDR2 from the germline V gene are SGHDT and YYEEEE. Germline trimming cut 4 bases from V and 12 bases from J; bases unmatched to any gene: 2. This CDR3 has 11 residues. CDR3 amino acids: CASSRDRGQYF. The CDR3 bases are TGTGCCAGCAGCCGGGACAGGGGACAGTATTTT.

This clonotype was counted at least ten times. The chain couples TRBV18 to TRBJ2-1, with 14 bases fitting TRBD2. After removal of 4 bases from V and 8 bases from J, the junction contained 4 bases not matched to a gene. Germline assignment: CDR1 KGHSH and CDR2 LQKENI. The CDR3 contains 15 residues. The CDR3 DNA follows: TGTGCCAGCTCACAAGGACTAGCGGGGGGAGATGAGCAGTTCTTC. Translated: CASSQGLAGGDEQFF.

This clonotype was seen a few times. The chain recombines TRBV7-9 with TRBJ2-7; TRBD2 might be the D (5 bases). V was clipped by 10 bases and J by 0 bases, with 13 bases between them. This CDR3 comprises 13 residues. Germline V gives CDR1 SEHNR, CDR2 FQNEAQ (reference sequence). CDR3 nucleotide sequence: TGTGCCACCTTGAGCGGCCGCTCCTACGAGCAGTACTTC. Amino acid sequence: CATLSGRSYEQYF.

This clonotype has ten or more counts. This rearrangement joins TRBV27 to TRBJ2-3; D is uncertain. This CDR3 contains 15 residues. Trimming cost V 1 base and J 0 bases, with 8 bases left between them. In germline, CDR1 is MNHEY, CDR2 SMNVEV (reference sequence). The CDR3: CASSLWAASTDTQYF. In DNA form, the CDR3 reads TGTGCCAGCAGTTTATGGGCAGCCAGCACAGATACGCAGTATTTT.

The gene calls are TRBV7-9 and TRBJ2-6, with no clear D. Germline V lookup: CDR1 SEHNR, CDR2 FQNEAQ (reference sequence). V was pared by 5 bases and J by 4 bases, with 6 bases between. This CDR3 has 13 residues. The CDR3 is CASSPEGANVLTF. As DNA, the CDR3 is TGTGCCAGCAGCCCCGAGGGGGCCAACGTCCTGACTTTC.

The chain is built from TRBV7-9 and TRBJ2-6; D unresolved. The CDR3 runs to 16 residues. From germline, CDR1 is SEHNR and CDR2 FQNEAQ (reference sequence). With 5 bases removed from V and 2 bases from J, the gap between germline ends came to 13 bases. CDR3 nucleotides: TGTGCCAGCAGCCGGCGAGAATCCCCTGGGGCCAACGTCCTGACTTTC. Protein sequence: CASSRRESPGANVLTF.

This clonotype rates as medium-sized (0.01 to 0.1%). The chain joins TRBV29-1 to TRBJ1-1; perhaps TRBD1 as D (5 bases). CDR3 length: 11 residues. With 4 bases removed from V and 4 bases from J, the gap between germline ends came to 7 bases. Per germline, CDR1 SQVTM and CDR2 ANQGSEA. The CDR3 region is CSVGGGTEAFF. The CDR3 nucleotides read TGCAGCGTTGGGGGGGGCACTGAAGCTTTCTTT.

J is TRBJ2-5 and V is TRBV4-2; 11 bases fit TRBD2. The CDR3 sequence is 16 residues long. The germline V gene encodes CDR1 LGHNA and CDR2 YNFKEQ. The junction had 6 bases not matched to a gene; V was cut back by 4 bases and J by 2 bases. The CDR3 reads CASSLLAGGLQETQYF. CDR3 sequence (DNA): TGTGCCAGCAGCCTGTTAGCGGGGGGGCTTCAAGAGACCCAGTACTTC.

Relative to its sample, this clonotype is medium-sized. The J gene is TRBJ2-5, the V gene TRBV29-1, with a tentative D call TRBD1 (6 bases). The CDR3 contains 12 residues. Germline values: CDR1 SQVTM, CDR2 ANQGSEA. Trimming removed 6 bases at V and 7 bases at J, with 15 bases between. This CDR3 reads CSVGTPRGTQYF. Written as DNA, the CDR3 is TGCAGCGTGGGGACACCACGAGGGACCCAGTACTTC.

Only a few counts were recorded for this clonotype. This sequence joins TRBV5-1 and TRBJ2-1; the match to TRBD2 covers 11 bases. J lost 5 bases, V lost 0 bases, and 1 base had no gene match. The CDR3 totals 15 residues. Germline lookup yields CDR1 SGHRS and CDR2 YFSETQ. CDR3 protein: CASSLVTSGDNEQFF. The CDR3 DNA reads as TGCGCCAGCAGCTTGGTGACTAGCGGGGACAATGAGCAGTTCTTC.

CDR3 sequence: CASSQDEANYGYTF. The CDR3 coding sequence is TGTGCCAGCAGCCAAGATGAGGCTAACTATGGCTACACCTTC. This sequence joins TRBV3-1 and TRBJ1-2; D unresolved. Germline loops: CDR1 LGHDT, CDR2 YNNKEL (reference sequence). The CDR3 sequence is 14 residues long. The V end was cut by 0 bases, the J end by 0 bases, with 5 bases between.

This clonotype was picked up many times. The chain couples TRBV19 to TRBJ1-6; 7 bases map to TRBD1. The CDR3 runs to 15 residues. With 10 bases clipped from V and 10 bases from J, the junction kept 16 bases outside the gene matches. Germline V gene sequence: CDR1 LNHDA, CDR2 SQIVND (reference sequence). The CDR3 spells CATPLWAGGMSPLHF. DNA for the CDR3: TGTGCCACCCCCCTATGGGCAGGGGGAATGTCACCCCTCCACTTT.

This clonotype occurred a few times. The chain combines TRBV15 with TRBJ1-1; D not certain. The CDR3 contains 14 residues. Germline lookup yields CDR1 LNHNV and CDR2 YYDKDF (reference sequence). V shed 1 base and J shed 7 bases, with 13 bases lying between them. The CDR3 sequence: CATSRARRRSEAFF. The CDR3 region has the DNA TGTGCCACCAGCAGAGCGAGGCGGCGGAGTGAAGCTTTCTTT.